Listed below are T cell receptor beta chains from one sample, sequenced in a study of vaccination effects on CD4 cells after COVID-19. TCRdb's copy holds only in-frame clones and misses some; the assay was immunoSEQ multiplex PCR. The sample lists about 61,000 clones, around 78% seen once, with roughly 1.2% in the top ten. Antigens of these TCRs are unknown. Specimen: CD4+ T cells from PBMCs cultured with HCoV-229E spike peptides, collected after COVID-19 vaccination. These receptors were taken from a human donor who received a COVID-19 vaccine. The CDR3 runs from the conserved cysteine through the conserved F or W. The D gene is left open where the match is weak. Part of the rows lack a size; the others show once, few, many or a class for expanded clones.

>once|NA|TRBV24-1|TRBJ1-2
CATRSARDDGYTF
TGTGCCACCAGATCGGCCAGGGATGATGGCTACACCTTC
>NA|TRBD1|TRBV30|TRBJ2-4
CAWSDRGIAKNIQYF
TGTGCCTGGAGTGACAGGGGGATAGCCAAAAACATTCAGTACTTC
>NA|NA|TRBV19|TRBJ1-3
CATQGLESGNTIYF
TGTGCCACCCAGGGTCTAGAATCTGGAAACACCATATATTTT
>few|NA|TRBV4-1|TRBJ1-2
CASSQGQLNYGYTF
TGCGCCAGCAGCCAAGGACAGCTAAACTATGGCTACACCTTC
>few|NA|TRBV24-1|TRBJ1-2
CATSGQTRAGYNDYTF
TGTGCCACCAGTGGCCAAACAAGGGCCGGATATAACGACTACACCTTC
>NA|TRBD1|TRBV3-1/TRBV3-2|TRBJ1-1
CASSQDSGQGEAFF
TGTGCCAGCAGCCAAGATTCGGGACAGGGAGAAGCTTTCTTT
>once|NA|TRBV6-5|TRBJ1-5
CASVRQVGNQPQHF
TGTGCCAGCGTGCGGCAGGTAGGCAATCAGCCCCAGCATTTT
>NA|NA|TRBV15|TRBJ2-5
CATSRWGVRDKETQYF
TGTGCCACCAGCAGATGGGGAGTCAGGGACAAAGAGACCCAGTACTTC
>NA|TRBD1|TRBV19|TRBJ1-3
CASSGRQGQRNTIYF
TGTGCCAGCTCCGGTCGACAGGGACAGAGAAACACCATATATTTT
>NA|NA|TRBV29-1|TRBJ2-2
CSAKIGELFF
TGCAGCGCAAAGATCGGGGAGCTGTTTTTT
>NA|NA|TRBV7-2|TRBJ1-1
CASSPSPALNTEAFF
TGTGCCAGCAGTCCCTCGCCTGCGCTGAACACTGAAGCTTTCTTT
>NA|NA|TRBV5-4|TRBJ1-2
CASSLPGGDYGYTF
TGTGCCAGCAGCTTGCCGGGGGGAGACTATGGCTACACCTTC
>NA|TRBD2|TRBV7-2|TRBJ2-5
CASSLGSGGALETQYF
TGTGCCAGCAGCTTAGGTAGCGGGGGGGCCTTGGAGACCCAGTACTTC
>NA|NA|TRBV19|TRBJ2-2
CASTIPASNTGELFF
TGTGCCAGTACCATCCCAGCATCGAACACCGGGGAGCTGTTTTTT
>NA|NA|TRBV27|TRBJ1-2
CASSPTTSGDGYTF
TGTGCCAGCAGCCCTACAACTTCCGGGGATGGCTACACCTTC
>NA|NA|TRBV20-1|TRBJ1-1
CSAGGINEAFF
TGCAGTGCTGGGGGGATAAACGAAGCTTTCTTT
>NA|TRBD2|TRBV2|TRBJ2-5
CASRSAGTSRETQYF
TGTGCCAGCAGGTCGGCGGGGACTAGCCGGGAGACCCAGTACTTC
>NA|TRBD2|TRBV28|TRBJ2-5
CASSSPDGGGRETQYF
TGTGCCAGCAGTTCCCCCGACGGCGGGGGGCGGGAGACCCAGTACTTC
>NA|TRBD1|TRBV5-1|TRBJ2-3
CASSEGGTGEADTQYF
TGCGCCAGCAGCGAGGGCGGGACAGGGGAAGCAGATACGCAGTATTTT
>NA|NA|TRBV7-2|TRBJ2-3
CASSLTRADTQYF
TGTGCCAGCAGCTTGACTAGGGCAGATACGCAGTATTTT
>few|NA|TRBV7-7|TRBJ2-5
CASSFSTAEETQYF
TGTGCCAGCAGCTTTAGTACCGCCGAAGAGACCCAGTACTTC
>NA|NA|TRBV19|TRBJ1-6
CASEENRDNSPLHF
TGTGCCAGCGAAGAGAACAGAGATAATTCACCCCTCCACTTT
>NA|NA|TRBV30|TRBJ1-1
CAWTRDVSEAFF
TGTGCCTGGACCCGGGATGTCTCTGAAGCTTTCTTT
>once|NA|TRBV7-2|TRBJ2-5
CASSPFGRGQTQYF
TGTGCCAGCAGCCCCTTTGGGAGGGGGCAGACCCAGTACTTC
>few|NA|TRBV18|TRBJ1-1
CASSPHPGGRTEAFF
TGTGCCAGCTCACCACACCCCGGGGGGCGAACTGAAGCTTTCTTT
>NA|NA|TRBV6-2/TRBV6-3|TRBJ1-5
CASTPGGQTNQPQHF
TGTGCCAGCACCCCAGGCGGGCAGACTAATCAGCCCCAGCATTTT
>NA|TRBD2|TRBV2|TRBJ2-2
CASSDLSGGSTGELFF
TGTGCCAGCAGTGACCTTAGCGGGGGGTCCACCGGGGAGCTGTTTTTT
>once|TRBD1|TRBV19|TRBJ2-1
CASSIRGQGFNEQFF
TGTGCCAGTAGTATAAGGGGACAGGGTTTCAATGAGCAGTTCTTC
>NA|NA|TRBV6-5|TRBJ2-3
CASRPGQPDTQYF
TGTGCCAGCAGGCCCGGACAGCCAGATACGCAGTATTTT
>NA|NA|TRBV5-1|TRBJ1-2
CASSPTDDPNYGYTF
TGCGCCAGCAGCCCAACAGACGACCCAAACTATGGCTACACCTTC